This T cell receptor beta chain stems from a study of blood T cell repertoires in COVID-19. CDR3 length: 15 residues. The germline V gene encodes CDR1 MNHEY and CDR2 SVGAGI. Germline trimming cut 6 bases from V and 5 bases from J; bases unmatched to any gene: 4. Produced via immunoSEQ multiplex PCR; TCRdb's table is partial and in-frame only. The data hold approximately 12,000 clones, with roughly 91% observed a single time. The TCR comes from an older woman with active COVID-19. What was sequenced was peripheral blood. The chain carries TRBV6-5 and TRBJ1-6; 10 positions match TRBD1. The CDR3 DNA follows: TGTGCCAGCAGGGGGGACAGGGGAAATAATTCACCCCTCCACTTT. Its translation: CASRGDRGNNSPLHF.